The present T cell receptor beta chain was sequenced within a study of blood T cell repertoires in COVID-19. Across the study: Samples taken during acute and convalescent COVID-19 were collected in the United States, Italy and Spain. Sources were T cells, B-cell-depleted T cells, or PBMCs; the material itself was cDNA or gDNA.

Original processing notes: Researchers report that nucleated cell counts were estimated from reference gene primer amplification. The assay was immunoSEQ multiplex PCR, and TCRdb's table has in-frame clones only and misses some. V, J and clone size derive from that table, while D and trimming were established from the DNA sequence. The table lists roughly 110,000 clones, approximately 86% of them singletons. The germline gives CDR1 SGDLS, CDR2 YYNGEE. The J segment lost 2 bases and the V segment lost 2 bases, leaving 4 bases of the junction unmatched. The CDR3 runs to 15 residues. The specimen was peripheral blood. V usage is TRBV9 and J usage is TRBJ2-1; 7 bases line up with TRBD2. The clonotype was recovered from a man aged 35 to 55 with acute or convalescent COVID-19. In DNA form, the CDR3 reads TGTGCCAGCAGCGTTAGACTAGCAGCCTACAATGAGCAGTTCTTC. Protein product: CASSVRLAAYNEQFF.